One sample yielded the 31 T cell receptor beta chains listed below, sequenced in a study of human T cells and chemical hapten exposure. Time point reported: patch test 2, 6 weeks after DPC sensitization. Regarding treatment: therapeutic diphenylcyclopropenone sensitization with weekly scalp DPC. TCRdb re-derived calls from the RACE reads in MiXCR, one entry per CDR3 protein. Of roughly 140,000 distinct CDR3 sequences in the sample, roughly 10% were seen once. The sequenced sample was whole blood, obtained in connection with sensitization to the hapten diphenylcyclopropenone (DPC). The receptors were sampled from a woman in her fifties or sixties with alopecia areata. Some clones in this sample may be carry-over from other donors' samples.

This clonotype has only a few counts. The J gene is TRBJ2-7, the V gene TRBV6-4; D is possibly TRBD2 (6 bases). The ends were cut back, 6 bases at V and 6 bases at J, with 21 bases in the middle. Germline V gene lookup returns CDR1 MRHNA and CDR2 SNTAGT. The CDR3 has 15 residues. The CDR3 nucleotides read TGTGCCAGCAGAGAAACCGGGACTCCCTCCGCCGAGCAGTACTTC. It codes for CASRETGTPSAEQYF.

This clonotype was picked up a small number of times. This chain joins TRBV7-2 and TRBJ2-2, with a possible D match to TRBD2 (6 bases). V gave up 1 base and J gave up 3 bases, with 15 bases separating them. This CDR3 contains 17 residues. The V gene's germline CDR1 is SGHTA and CDR2 FQGNSA. CDR3 bases: TGTGCCAGCAGCTTAGTGGGGGGAAAGCGGGACACCGGGGAGCTGTTTTTT. It specifies CASSLVGGKRDTGELFF. The full variable domain, in which reference TRBV7-2 and TRBJ2-2 provide the parts outside the CDR3, is GAGVSQSPSNKVTEKGKDVELRCDPISGHTALYWYRQSLGQGLEFLIYFQGNSAPDKSGLPSDRFSAERTGGSVSTLTIQRTQQEDSAVYLCASSLVGGKRDTGELFFGEGSRLTVL.

This clonotype was seen many times. V usage is TRBV3-1 and J usage is TRBJ2-2; D gene ambiguous. The V end lost 6 bases, the J end lost 1 base, and 6 bases lay between the germline ends. CDR1 and CDR2 from the germline V gene are LGHDT and YNNKEL (reference sequence). CDR3 size: 13 residues. CDR3 amino acids: CASRGMNTGELFF. Written as DNA, the CDR3 is TGTGCCAGCAGGGGAATGAACACCGGGGAGCTGTTTTTT.

To note about this clonotype: At one end, the junction sequence differs from germline, possibly due to a read error. The rearrangement uses TRBV4-3 and TRBJ1-6; D gene uncertain. Germline V gene data show CDR1 as LGHNA and CDR2 as YSLEER. The CDR3 runs to 16 residues. The CDR3 nucleotides read TGCGCCGGCAGCCAAGATTCCAGCCGGTATAATTCACCCCTCCACTTT. Translated: CAGSQDSSRYNSPLHF.

This chain's CDR3 is CASSQDLRGEQFF. The DNA of the CDR3 is TGTGCCAGCAGCCAAGATCTTCGGGGTGAGCAGTTCTTC. The chain employs TRBV14 and TRBJ2-1, with D possibly being TRBD2 (5 bases). V gave up 0 bases and J gave up 9 bases, with 9 bases separating them. Germline values: CDR1 SGHDN, CDR2 FVKESK. The CDR3 loop spans 13 amino acids.

This clonotype was counted at least ten times. The CDR3 DNA reads TGTGCCAGCAGCCAAGACGGGGTAACAGGCGAGCAGTACTTC. Translating it yields CASSQDGVTGEQYF. The J gene is TRBJ2-7, the V gene TRBV4-2; possibly TRBD1 or TRBD2 for D (5 bases each). There are 14 residues in the CDR3. Germline V gene data show CDR1 as LGHNA and CDR2 as YNFKEQ. V lost 0 bases and J lost 6, with 12 bases in between.

At least ten counts were recorded for this clonotype. This chain connects TRBV14 to TRBJ1-3, with D unclear. CDR1 is SGHDN, CDR2 FVKESK, per germline. The CDR3 is made up of 12 amino acids. The CDR3: CGVGSPGNTIYF. The CDR3, as DNA: TGTGGTGTGGGGAGTCCTGGAAACACCATATATTTT.

This chain uses TRBV3-1 with TRBJ2-7; D is ambiguous. Trimming left V 3 bases short and J 1 base short, with 16 bases between. The CDR3 runs 16 residues. Germline V gene data show CDR1 as LGHDT and CDR2 as YNNKEL (reference sequence). The CDR3 loop is CASSHRESILSYEQYF. CDR3 nucleotides: TGTGCCAGCAGCCACCGTGAGTCAATCCTATCCTACGAGCAGTACTTC.

This clonotype was found many times. This chain connects TRBV7-3 to TRBJ2-3; D tentatively fits TRBD1 or TRBD2 (5 bases each). V lost 4 bases and J lost 5, with 16 bases in between. The CDR3 is 15 amino acids. Germline CDR1 and CDR2: SGHTA and FQGTGA. CDR3 nucleotides: TGTGCCAGCAGCTCCAGGCTCGGGGCACAAGATACGCAGTATTTT. Translation gives CASSSRLGAQDTQYF. Filled out from reference TRBV7-3 and TRBJ2-3, the complete variable domain reads GAGVSQTPSNKVTEKGKYVELRCDPISGHTALYWYRQSLGQGPEFLIYFQGTGAADDSGLPNDRFFAVRPEGSVSTLKIQRTERGDSAVYLCASSSRLGAQDTQYFGPGTRLTVL.

This clonotype was seen ten or more times. This rearrangement joins TRBV9 to TRBJ2-2, with 10 bases fitting TRBD2. The CDR3 extends over 17 amino acids. Trimming cost V 5 bases and J 4 bases; bases outside gene matches: 11. From germline, CDR1 is SGDLS and CDR2 YYNGEE. The CDR3 DNA is TGTGCCAGCAGTCGTAGGGCTAGCGGGAGTAGCACCGGGGAGCTGTTTTTT. Its protein is CASSRRASGSSTGELFF.

The chain couples TRBV27 to TRBJ1-5, with 11 bases identical to TRBD1. Germline lookup yields CDR1 MNHEY and CDR2 SMNVEV (reference sequence). The CDR3 runs 17 residues. Germline trimming cut 5 bases from V and 9 bases from J; bases unmatched to any gene: 15. DNA of the CDR3: TGTGCCAGCAGTGTAGGGGACAATCGGGACAGGGGGGCGCCCCAGCATTTT. Protein product: CASSVGDNRDRGAPQHF.

As DNA, the CDR3 is TGTGCCAGCACCTTCAGGAGGGAGGGCCTGAACAATGAGCAGTTCTTC. Amino acids: CASTFRREGLNNEQFF. The chain recombines TRBV6-6 with TRBJ2-1; 7 bases match TRBD2. This CDR3 region has 16 residues. Germline CDR1 is MNHNY and CDR2 is SVGAGI (reference sequence). The V and J ends lost 7 bases and 5 bases, in that order; junction bases with no gene match: 14.

Comments on this clonotype: The junction departs from germline at one end; a sequencing error may be responsible. V gene TRBV4-2 combines with J gene TRBJ2-1; a weak D match, TRBD2 (5 bases). Per the germline V gene, CDR1 is LGHNA and CDR2 is YNFKEQ. The CDR3 covers 13 residues. The CDR3 sequence is CASCQEGTYEQFF. The DNA of the CDR3 is TGTGCCAGCTGCCAAGAGGGAACGTATGAGCAGTTCTTC.

This sequence joins TRBV7-9 and TRBJ2-5, with 8 bases identical to TRBD2. V shed 5 bases and J 4 bases; nucleotides not matched to a gene: 9. The germline CDR1 and CDR2 sequences are SEHNR and FQNEAQ (reference sequence). The CDR3 runs to 15 residues. CDR3 in amino acids: CASSAPGRGGETQYF. CDR3 coding DNA: TGTGCCAGCAGCGCCCCCGGGAGGGGTGGAGAGACCCAGTACTTC.

The chain combines TRBV5-1 with TRBJ2-6; tentative D call: TRBD2 (6 bases). Trimming left V 0 bases short and J 3 bases short, with 19 bases between. This CDR3 has 19 residues. From germline, CDR1 is SGHRS and CDR2 YFSETQ. The CDR3 sequence is CASSLVGTGAQGGANVLTF. Written as DNA, the CDR3 is TGCGCCAGCAGCTTGGTTGGGACTGGAGCTCAAGGTGGGGCCAACGTCCTGACTTTC.

Ten or more counts support this clonotype. The chain links TRBV20-1 to TRBJ2-7, with 10 positions matching TRBD1. Germline assignment: CDR1 DFQATT and CDR2 SNEGSKA (reference sequence). This CDR3 is 14 amino acids long. V lost 0 bases to trimming and J lost 5 bases; unmatched junction nucleotides: 4. In DNA, the CDR3 is TGCAGTGCTAGAGAAGGGACAGGGGAGGACGAGCAGTACTTC. Residues: CSAREGTGEDEQYF.

The sample holds a few counts of this clonotype. J is TRBJ1-5 and V is TRBV18; D not certain. CDR3 length: 15 amino acids. The germline V gene has CDR1 KGHSH and CDR2 LQKENI. Trimming pared 6 bases from V and 6 bases from J, leaving 18 bases between. The CDR3 is CASSRTPEGGQPQHF. The CDR3 DNA follows: TGTGCCAGCTCTCGGACTCCCGAAGGTGGTCAGCCCCAGCATTTT.

This clonotype occurred a few times. The rearrangement links TRBV7-2 to TRBJ2-4; 7 nucleotides align to TRBD1. The CDR3 runs to 14 residues. Unmatched junction bases numbered 6, after V lost 6 bases and J lost 4 bases. Germline values: CDR1 SGHTA, CDR2 FQGNSA. The CDR3 here is CASRSDRAKNIQYF. CDR3 DNA: TGTGCCAGCAGGTCTGACAGGGCGAAAAACATTCAGTACTTC.

V and J are TRBV14 and TRBJ2-3; D is unresolved. This CDR3 region has 13 residues. Germline V lookup: CDR1 SGHDN, CDR2 FVKESK. V lost 4 bases and J lost 6, with 11 bases in between. Here the CDR3 DNA reads TGTGCCAGCAGCCCAACGATCGTGGATACGCAGTATTTT. It encodes CASSPTIVDTQYF.

This sequence joins TRBV20-1 and TRBJ2-5; TRBD1 aligns across 7 bases. The CDR3 contains 15 residues. The germline gives CDR1 DFQATT, CDR2 SNEGSKA (reference sequence). The V gene end was trimmed by 1 base and the J gene end by 9 bases; junction bases not matched to a gene: 14. As DNA, the CDR3 is TGCAGTGCTAGAGTCGCCTGGGACAGTCTCCTACCCCAGTACTTC. Its protein product is CSARVAWDSLLPQYF.

At least ten counts were recorded for this clonotype. The chain recombines TRBV10-3 with TRBJ2-5, with D possibly TRBD1 on 5 matching bases. The CDR3 totals 12 residues. CDR1 and CDR2 from the germline V gene are ENHRY and SYGVKD. V was pared by 11 bases and J by 3 bases, with 13 bases between. The CDR3 DNA follows: TGTGCCTCCTCATCGGACAAAGAGACCCAGTACTTC. Translating it yields CASSSDKETQYF.

V gene TRBV12-3 or TRBV12-4 combines with J gene TRBJ1-3; a possible D gene is TRBD1 (5 bases). The V end was cut by 6 bases, the J end by 1 base, with 10 bases between. The CDR3 consists of 14 residues. CDR3 residues: CASRGPSSGNTIYF. CDR3 in DNA: TGTGCCAGCAGGGGACCTTCATCTGGAAACACCATATATTTT.

This clonotype was observed a few times. The chain recombines TRBV12-3 or TRBV12-4 with TRBJ1-4; no definite D call. The V end was cut by 4 bases, the J end by 10 bases, with 7 bases between. CDR3 size: 11 residues. Written as DNA, the CDR3 is TGTGCCAGCAGTTCAAACGGAAAACTGTTTTTT. Protein sequence: CASSSNGKLFF.

This clonotype was seen more than once but under ten times. The CDR3 reads CASRKGRTAYNEQFF. The CDR3 nucleotides read TGTGCCAGCAGAAAGGGTAGGACAGCCTACAATGAGCAGTTCTTC. The rearrangement links TRBV27 to TRBJ2-1, with D maybe TRBD1 (6 bases). CDR1 MNHEY and CDR2 SMNVEV come from the germline V gene (reference sequence). The CDR3 is made up of 15 amino acids. The V and J ends lost 6 bases and 2 bases respectively, with 14 bases between them.

This clonotype has at least ten counts. The chain carries TRBV29-1 and TRBJ2-1; D uncertain. V lost 5 bases and J 2 bases, leaving 13 bases between the germline ends. Germline V lookup: CDR1 SQVTM, CDR2 ANQGSEA. CDR3 length: 14 residues. The CDR3 DNA follows: TGCAGCGTTCGGCCAAGCGAGCCCTACAATGAGCAGTTCTTC. Translation gives CSVRPSEPYNEQFF.

This clonotype was recorded at least ten times. The gene calls are TRBV28 and TRBJ2-7; D is possibly TRBD1 (6 bases). Trimming took off 7 bases at V and 3 bases at J, with 10 bases between the two ends. The CDR3 extends over 12 amino acids. CDR1 and CDR2 (germline): MDHEN, SYDVKM. The DNA of the CDR3 is TGTGCCAGCACCCGAGGGGGCTACGAGCAGTACTTC. Translating gives CASTRGGYEQYF.

This clonotype was seen more than once but under ten times. The J gene is TRBJ2-1, the V gene TRBV18; D is ambiguous. CDR3 size: 14 residues. CDR1 is KGHSH, CDR2 LQKENI, per germline. Between the trimmed V and J ends, which lost 6 bases and 4 bases, there was a span of 13 bases. In nucleotides, the CDR3 is TGTGCCAGCTCCCGGCAACACTCTTACAATGAGCAGTTCTTC. It specifies CASSRQHSYNEQFF.

The CDR3 DNA reads as TGTGCCTGGAGTTCCGGGAACACTGAAGCTTTCTTT. Its translation is CAWSSGNTEAFF. V usage is TRBV30 and J usage is TRBJ1-1; D remains ambiguous. Trimming removed 2 bases at V and 1 base at J, with 5 bases between. Germline-derived CDR1 and CDR2 are GTSNPN and SVGIG (reference sequence). This CDR3 has 12 amino acids.

The V and J genes are TRBV18 and TRBJ1-3; D unclear. V lost 0 bases and J lost 0, with 15 bases in between. CDR3 size: 18 residues. Germline V CDR1 and CDR2: KGHSH, LQKENI. In DNA, the CDR3 is TGTGCCAGCTCACCACCGGGCCGTGGGTACAACTCTGGAAACACCATATATTTT. Translated, it gives CASSPPGRGYNSGNTIYF.

This sequence joins TRBV6-4 and TRBJ1-6; 8 bases are a match to TRBD1. V shed 5 bases, J shed 7 bases, and the junction held 7 bases outside the gene matches. The germline V gene encodes CDR1 MRHNA and CDR2 SNTAGT. The CDR3 totals 15 residues. Here the CDR3 DNA reads TGTGCCAGCAGTAGGGGACAGGCTTTCAATTCACCCCTCCACTTT. Translated: CASSRGQAFNSPLHF.

This clonotype was detected a few times. V gene TRBV7-2 combines with J gene TRBJ1-4; 10 bases are a match to TRBD1. The CDR3 is 14 residues long. J was trimmed by 4 bases and V by 4 bases; bases with no gene match: 0. Germline CDR1 is SGHTA and CDR2 is FQGNSA. The CDR3 sequence is CASSWDRGNEKLFF. The CDR3 nucleotides are TGTGCCAGCAGCTGGGACAGGGGTAATGAAAAACTGTTTTTT.